This T cell receptor beta chain was captured by sequencing in a study of blood T cells in healthy people across ages (dated by TCRdb to the mid-2010s). With regard to the full study: In model experiments, roughly one uniquely barcoded TCR beta cDNA molecule per two T cells was captured by template switching. The study measured age-related changes in TCR beta repertoire diversity using deep sequencing normalized with unique cDNA molecular identifiers. Four age groups were formed from the donors: young (average 16 years), middle-aged (approximately 40), aged (around 68) and long-lived (82). The study analyzed two additional independent replicas of 1 million unique cDNA reads from the same blood draw for two donors, one aged 18 to 29 and one aged 80 or older.

Library construction relied on 5' RACE. TCRdb shows the sequencer as Illumina HiSeq 2500. A second PCR of roughly 6 to 12 cycles was performed with a sample-barcoded 5' primer and a J-beta primer mix. A template-switch 5' adaptor carrying 12 random nucleotides introduced a unique molecular identifier onto each TCR beta cDNA molecule. At least 2.5 million CDR3-containing paired-end reads were obtained from each sample. The Mint cDNA synthesis kit, primed by a TRBC-specific oligonucleotide, was used to synthesize first-strand cDNA from all RNA. Following uracil-DNA glycosylase treatment, a first 18-cycle PCR with universal primers M1SS and BC2_uni_R was performed on all cDNA. On the study's bioinformatics: For normalization, 1 million high-quality reads, each with a distinct molecular identifier, were randomly selected from each sample. Instead of being binned into consensus sequences, reads with shared molecular identifiers were discarded. CDR3 identification, clonotype clustering and error correction used MiTCR with a Q25 quality threshold and the strictest error-elimination algorithm. A nonparametric unseen species model with Euler transformation was used to estimate a lower bound on total TCR beta diversity. TCRdb reworked the public reads: Q25 trimming with fastp, MiXCR clone assembly, productive beta chains retained. Rows with one shared CDR3 protein collapse into an entry with the most common genes and DNA. The V and J calls were determined by TCRdb, not by the authors. The sample has around 820,000 distinct CDR3 sequences on record, around 25% of them singletons. The top ten clonotypes cover roughly 3.5% of the sample.

The CDR3 goes from the cysteine to the phenylalanine over 14 residues. CDR3 DNA only is kept here, 42 bases in frame from base 1. V is pruned by 7 bases and J by 5 bases, leaving 12 bases of the junction without a gene match. The germline V gene supplies CDR1 SQVTM and CDR2 ANQGSEA. What the authors observed across the whole study: As age increased, observed TCR beta diversity per million T cells dropped in a roughly linear way, and a significant reduction was already evident by age 40. The CMV infection status of donors was not known, potentially confounding age-related changes in expanded clonotypes. Because profiling used bulk unsorted PBMCs, naive and antigen-experienced compartments could not be compared conclusively. Total diversity estimates from one million sequenced T cells were considered lower bounds and underestimates. The percentage of naive T cells measured by flow cytometry correlated strongly with observed TCR beta diversity. Compared with the aged group, more naive CD4+ T cells, fewer expanded clones and increased TCR diversity were shown by the long-lived group, suggesting age selection.

With respect to this clonotype: This clone's antigen is unknown. No base qualities exist here, and no much larger clone lies one base off it.

Donors were a few dozen systemically healthy Caucasian individuals from Russia aged roughly 6 to 90 years. Roughly 9 milliliters of peripheral blood were drawn from each donor into EDTA-treated Vacutainer tubes. Ficoll-Paque density-gradient centrifugation was used to isolate PBMCs, with at least 6.5 million per sample. Trizol reagent was used to extract total RNA from the PBMCs, yielding at least 5.5 micrograms per sample. For every donor, flow cytometry on a PBMC aliquot measured the percentage of naive CD45RAhigh/CD27high T cells. These same data were also listed under a study on T cells of mothers and their children. The second paper further reports: The donors were nine systemically healthy Caucasian individuals, made up of three mothers and their six children. cDNA synthesis consumed the entire amount of extracted RNA, loaded at around 1.5 ug RNA in each 15 ul reaction. In the second PCR, sample barcodes and 2-4 random nucleotides were introduced via the M1S primer. Over 8.5 million TCR beta CDR3 reads were obtained for each mother, and around 2.7 million reads were obtained for each child. In both related and unrelated pairs, thymic selection shapes the output of TCR recombination in a similar way, with inherited differences having only a minor effect. Related mother-child pairs always showed normalized repertoire overlap that was slightly higher than in unrelated mother-child pairs, though the difference was never significant. With a sensitivity of 90 to 100 clones per million clonotypes, no persistent microchimeric T cell clones were detected. In the study, deep NGS was used to compare the TCR beta repertoires of mothers and children, and features distinguishing related mother-child pairs from unrelated individuals were sought. The mean age was roughly 44 +/- 4 years for the mothers and around 10 +/- 4 years for the children. After adapter ligation with NEBNext reagents, the libraries were sequenced on Illumina HiSeq 2000 with 100+100 nt paired-end reads. To avoid cross-contamination, the mother libraries and the child libraries were prepared a month apart and sequenced in separate runs. For each donor, between about 500,000 and 2,100,000 distinct TCR beta clonotypes were identified. Naive TCR beta clonotypes were estimated from low-frequency clonotypes matched to each donor's FACS-determined naive share, without sorting.

Material for sequencing was blood. The TCR comes from a boy aged 10-17 years in good health. The V and J segments used are TRBV29-1 and TRBJ2-5, with 8 bases in between that match TRBD1. The DNA sequence follows: TGCAGCGCCTCAGCGAGCAGGGGGCCTGAGACCCAGTACTTC. Translated, this is CSASASRGPETQYF.